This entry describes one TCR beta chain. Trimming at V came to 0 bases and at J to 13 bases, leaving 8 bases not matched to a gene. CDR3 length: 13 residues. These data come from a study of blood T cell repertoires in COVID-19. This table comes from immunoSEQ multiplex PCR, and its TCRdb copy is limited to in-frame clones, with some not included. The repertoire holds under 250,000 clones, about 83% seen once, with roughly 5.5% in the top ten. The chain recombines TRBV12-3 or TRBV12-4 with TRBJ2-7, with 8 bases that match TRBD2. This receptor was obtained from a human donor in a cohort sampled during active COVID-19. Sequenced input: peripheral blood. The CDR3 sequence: CASSLALVAGRYF. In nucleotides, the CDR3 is TGTGCCAGCAGTTTAGCGCTAGTAGCGGGGCGCTACTTC.